This is a list of T cell receptor beta chains from one sample in a study of cytomegalovirus exposure and HLA in healthy donors. Profiled with immunoSEQ multiplex PCR; TCRdb holds only in-frame clones, not every one. This table holds roughly 180,000 clones, roughly 80% found once. The specimen sequenced was PBMCs. These receptors were collected from a male donor in good health and CMV-seronegative. Each CDR3 is given with its conserved first and last residue. D genes are given only for firm matches. Only some rows state a clone size, as once, few, many or a class for expanded clones.

J: TRBJ2-7; size: .; V: TRBV7-9; D: .; DNA: TGTGCCAGCAGCTCAGATACCGAGCGGACTTCCTACGAGCAGTACTTC; CDR3: CASSSDTERTSYEQYF
J: TRBJ2-7; size: .; V: TRBV7-2; D: .; DNA: TGTGCCAGCAGCTTAGCGTGGAACAAGGGGATGTACGAGCAGTACTTC; CDR3: CASSLAWNKGMYEQYF
J: TRBJ2-5; size: few; V: TRBV28; D: .; DNA: TGTGCCAGCAGTCTGGGTAGGGAGGTAGAGACCCAGTACTTC; CDR3: CASSLGREVETQYF
J: TRBJ2-7; size: .; V: TRBV7-2; D: TRBD2; DNA: TGTGCCAGCAGCTTAGAACTAGCGGGAGGGTCCTACGAGCAGTACTTC; CDR3: CASSLELAGGSYEQYF
J: TRBJ1-6; size: .; V: TRBV6-6; D: TRBD1; DNA: TGTGCCAGCAGTCCCCCGGGACAGTCTAATTCACCCCTCCACTTT; CDR3: CASSPPGQSNSPLHF
J: TRBJ2-3; size: few; V: TRBV19; D: TRBD2; DNA: TGTGCCAGCGGGGGACTAGCATCAGATACGCAGTATTTT; CDR3: CASGGLASDTQYF
J: TRBJ2-2; size: .; V: TRBV7-2; D: TRBD2; DNA: TGTGCCAGCAGCCGCAGACTAGCGGGGAGAACGGGGACCGGGGAGCTGTTTTTT; CDR3: CASSRRLAGRTGTGELFF
J: TRBJ2-1; size: .; V: TRBV19; D: TRBD2; DNA: TGTGCCAGTAGACGAACTAGCGCGGTTGAGCAGTTCTTC; CDR3: CASRRTSAVEQFF
J: TRBJ1-5; size: few; V: TRBV9; D: .; DNA: TGTGCCAGCAGCCCCGACTTGGGTCAGGGAAATCAGCCCCAGCATTTT; CDR3: CASSPDLGQGNQPQHF
J: TRBJ2-3; size: .; V: TRBV5-5; D: .; DNA: TGTGCCAGCAGCTTTTCTGCGGGGAACTGGGATACAGATACGCAGTATTTT; CDR3: CASSFSAGNWDTDTQYF
J: TRBJ1-2; size: once; V: TRBV28; D: TRBD1; DNA: TGTGCCAGCAGTTTTCGGACAGGGATTGACTATGGCTACACCTTC; CDR3: CASSFRTGIDYGYTF
J: TRBJ2-3; size: few; V: TRBV27; D: TRBD2; DNA: TGTGCCAGCAGTTTACTTGCGGGAGGGAAAGATACGCAGTATTTT; CDR3: CASSLLAGGKDTQYF
J: TRBJ1-1; size: .; V: TRBV5-1; D: .; DNA: TGCGCCAGCAGGCCAACGGACTCCGGAGACAAAGAAGCTTTCTTT; CDR3: CASRPTDSGDKEAFF
J: TRBJ2-7; size: .; V: TRBV27; D: .; DNA: TGTGCCAGCGGCCGACAGGTAGCTTACGAGCAGTACTTC; CDR3: CASGRQVAYEQYF
J: TRBJ2-2; size: .; V: TRBV4-3; D: .; DNA: TGCGCCAGCAGCCCGGCTATTTTGGGGGGTGGGTCCGGGGAGCTGTTTTTT; CDR3: CASSPAILGGGSGELFF
J: TRBJ2-2; size: .; V: TRBV18; D: TRBD2; DNA: TGTGCCAGCTCACCACTCCAGCGGGGAGCCGGGGAGCTGTTTTTT; CDR3: CASSPLQRGAGELFF
J: TRBJ2-5; size: once; V: TRBV7-2; D: TRBD1; DNA: TGTGCCAGCACTCTCACCGGGACAGGGGCAGAGACCCAGTACTTC; CDR3: CASTLTGTGAETQYF
J: TRBJ1-2; size: .; V: TRBV19; D: .; DNA: TGTGCCAGTAGGACCCAGGGAACTATGAACTATGGCTACACCTTC; CDR3: CASRTQGTMNYGYTF
J: TRBJ1-4; size: .; V: TRBV5-1; D: .; DNA: TGCGCCAGCAGCATAGACACGAATGAAAAACTGTTTTTT; CDR3: CASSIDTNEKLFF
J: TRBJ2-1; size: .; V: TRBV18; D: .; DNA: TGTGCCAGCTCACCTCAAAATGAGCAGTTCTTC; CDR3: CASSPQNEQFF
J: TRBJ2-3; size: .; V: TRBV19; D: .; DNA: TGTGCCAGTAGTCCAGGGTCAGATACGCAGTATTTT; CDR3: CASSPGSDTQYF
J: TRBJ2-7; size: .; V: TRBV5-8; D: TRBD2; DNA: TGTGCCAGCAGCTTCGGGGGGAGGAACGAGCAGTACTTC; CDR3: CASSFGGRNEQYF
J: TRBJ2-1; size: .; V: TRBV19; D: TRBD2; DNA: TGTGCCAGTAGTTCTAGCGGGAGAACCTACAATGAGCAGTTCTTC; CDR3: CASSSSGRTYNEQFF
J: TRBJ2-1; size: .; V: TRBV5-6; D: TRBD1; DNA: TGTGCCAGCAGCCCGGACGGACAGGGAAGGGGGAATGAGCAGTTCTTC; CDR3: CASSPDGQGRGNEQFF
J: TRBJ2-1; size: .; V: TRBV4-2; D: .; DNA: TGTGCCAGCAGCCAATGGGCCGGGAAGGGGGGGCACAATGAGCAGTTCTTC; CDR3: CASSQWAGKGGHNEQFF
J: TRBJ2-5; size: .; V: TRBV9; D: .; DNA: TGTGCCAGCAGCGTAGGGGACTGGGAAGAGACCCAGTACTTC; CDR3: CASSVGDWEETQYF
J: TRBJ2-7; size: .; V: TRBV4-1; D: .; DNA: TGCGCCAGCAGCCAAGATTTGGATGAGGCTGTGTACGAGCAGTACTTC; CDR3: CASSQDLDEAVYEQYF
J: TRBJ2-3; size: .; V: TRBV30; D: .; DNA: TGTGCCTGGAGTAAAGCGACGATCGCAGATACGCAGTATTTT; CDR3: CAWSKATIADTQYF
J: TRBJ2-3; size: once; V: TRBV5-4; D: TRBD2; DNA: TGTGCCAGCAGCAGAGGTAGCGGGAGGATTGGGTTGGCAGATACGCAGTATTTT; CDR3: CASSRGSGRIGLADTQYF
J: TRBJ2-5; size: .; V: TRBV9; D: TRBD1; DNA: TGTGCCAGCAGCGTAGGTACTTGGGGACAGGGAATAGGGGAGACCCAGTACTTC; CDR3: CASSVGTWGQGIGETQYF
J: TRBJ2-3; size: .; V: TRBV5-8; D: TRBD2; DNA: TGTGCCAGCAGCTTTCTTCGACTAGCGGGCACAGATACGCAGTATTTT; CDR3: CASSFLRLAGTDTQYF
J: TRBJ2-3; size: .; V: TRBV25-1; D: TRBD2; DNA: TGTGCCAGCAGTGGTAGACTAGCTTCTCTCGATACGCAGTATTTT; CDR3: CASSGRLASLDTQYF
J: TRBJ2-1; size: .; V: TRBV19; D: TRBD2; DNA: TGTGCCTCGAAGGGGGAGACTAGCGGAGGTAATGAGCAGTTCTTC; CDR3: CASKGETSGGNEQFF
J: TRBJ2-3; size: .; V: TRBV27; D: TRBD2; DNA: TGTGCCAGCAGTTTAGATCGGGGGGGTGGGGATACGCAGTATTTT; CDR3: CASSLDRGGGDTQYF
J: TRBJ2-2; size: .; V: TRBV6-6; D: .; DNA: TGTGCCAGCAGTCTCGGACACCCGGCCGGGGAGCTGTTTTTT; CDR3: CASSLGHPAGELFF
J: TRBJ2-7; size: .; V: TRBV2; D: .; DNA: TGTGCCAGCAGATCCGGGGTGCTCTACGAGCAGTACTTC; CDR3: CASRSGVLYEQYF
J: TRBJ2-5; size: .; V: TRBV19; D: .; DNA: TGTGCCAGTAGGACCTCCCCAGGGATACTCCAAGAGACCCAGTACTTC; CDR3: CASRTSPGILQETQYF
J: TRBJ2-5; size: .; V: TRBV7-2; D: TRBD2; DNA: TGTGCCAGCAGCCCGGCGGGGGGATCGGAGACCCAGTACTTC; CDR3: CASSPAGGSETQYF
J: TRBJ1-1; size: few; V: TRBV2; D: .; DNA: TGTGCCAGCCTGCGGGGGTTGAACACTGAAGCTTTCTTT; CDR3: CASLRGLNTEAFF
J: TRBJ1-6; size: .; V: TRBV10-3; D: .; DNA: TGTGCCATCAGTGGGGGGGGCGATCGGGACTATAATTCACCCCTCCACTTT; CDR3: CAISGGGDRDYNSPLHF
J: TRBJ1-2; size: few; V: TRBV2; D: .; DNA: TGTGCCATTACGACACAGGCGTATATTAACTATGGCTACACCTTC; CDR3: CAITTQAYINYGYTF